These T cell receptor beta chains were read from a single sample in a study of T cell changes during pregnancy in multiple sclerosis. The table came from immunoSEQ multiplex PCR; TCRdb's copy has only in-frame clones and leaves some out. Of around 65,000 clones listed, around 91% are singletons. This material consisted of peripheral blood, taken in the third trimester of pregnancy. All receptors derive from a female donor in good health, enrolled as a control in a pregnancy study. Both conserved end residues are part of each CDR3. The D gene is left open where the match is weak. Some rows mark clone size as missing; the rest say once, few, many or name a class of expanded clone.

CDR3nt,CDR3aa,j_gene,v_gene,abundance,d_gene
TGTGCCTGGAGTCAGGGTACCTACGAGCAGTACTTC,CAWSQGTYEQYF,TRBJ2-7,TRBV30,NA,NA
TGCGCCAGCAGCTTCCGGGCCCTCCTTAGCGGGGGGAGCTCTGGGGCCAACGTCCTGACTTTC,CASSFRALLSGGSSGANVLTF,TRBJ2-6,TRBV5-1,NA,TRBD2
TGTGCCTGGAGTGTAATGGGCACGCTGAATGGCTACACCTTC,CAWSVMGTLNGYTF,TRBJ1-2,TRBV30,few,NA
TGTGCCAGCAGCTTAGCGCGGGCTAGCGGGGCCTACAATGAGCAGTTCTTC,CASSLARASGAYNEQFF,TRBJ2-1,TRBV7-9,NA,TRBD2
TGTGCCAGCAGCTCGGGACAGGGGCGCTATGGCTACACCTTC,CASSSGQGRYGYTF,TRBJ1-2,TRBV28,NA,TRBD1
TGTGCCAGCAGTGACCACTACACTGAAGCTTTCTTT,CASSDHYTEAFF,TRBJ1-1,TRBV2,NA,NA
TGCGCCAGCAGCCAAGGGCCCCTCTCCTACGAGCAGTACTTC,CASSQGPLSYEQYF,TRBJ2-7,TRBV4-3,NA,NA
TGTGCCAGCAGCGATAGGGACAGTCTATATAATTCACCCCTCCACTTT,CASSDRDSLYNSPLHF,TRBJ1-6,TRBV6-6,few,TRBD1
TGTGCCAGTAGTCTACTTACAGGGGCGACTAATGAAAAACTGTTTTTT,CASSLLTGATNEKLFF,TRBJ1-4,TRBV19,NA,TRBD1
TGTGCCAGCAGACCGAGCGGGGGGGCGACCTACGAGCAGTACTTC,CASRPSGGATYEQYF,TRBJ2-7,TRBV28,NA,TRBD2
TGTGCCAGCAGCAATAGCCAAGGTCTCTACGAGCAGTACTTC,CASSNSQGLYEQYF,TRBJ2-7,TRBV7-9,NA,NA
TGTGCCAGCAGCCGTGGACAGGCTGCCGGGGAGCTGTTTTTT,CASSRGQAAGELFF,TRBJ2-2,TRBV5-5,NA,TRBD1
TGTGCCAGAGGGACAGGGAACACTGAAGCTTTCTTT,CARGTGNTEAFF,TRBJ1-1,TRBV21-1,NA,NA
TGTGCCAGTAGGGGTAACAGGGGAGGTATCTCTGGGGCCAACGTCCTGACTTTC,CASRGNRGGISGANVLTF,TRBJ2-6,TRBV19,once,NA
TGTGCCAGCAGCTTCCCTTACGGGAATCTGGTGCAGTACTTC,CASSFPYGNLVQYF,TRBJ2-7,TRBV5-8,NA,NA
TGCGCCAGCAGCCCCTTTGGGGGAGGGTTGCCGAACACCGGGGAGCTGTTTTTT,CASSPFGGGLPNTGELFF,TRBJ2-2,TRBV4-1,NA,TRBD2
TGTGCCAGCAGCTTAGATGGGACTACCGCGAACACCGGGGAGCTGTTTTTT,CASSLDGTTANTGELFF,TRBJ2-2,TRBV7-9,NA,TRBD2
TGTGCCAGCAGCCCGGACAGTAGCACAGATACGCAGTATTTT,CASSPDSSTDTQYF,TRBJ2-3,TRBV6-1,NA,NA
TGTGCCAGCAGTTCGGAACAGGCTAACTATGGCTACACCTTC,CASSSEQANYGYTF,TRBJ1-2,TRBV5-6,NA,NA
TGTGCCACCAGCCCCCCACTAGCGAAAGATACGCAGTATTTT,CATSPPLAKDTQYF,TRBJ2-3,TRBV15,NA,TRBD2
TGTGCCAGCAGCCCGGAGGGACGCGGCTACACCTTC,CASSPEGRGYTF,TRBJ1-2,TRBV5-6,NA,NA
TGCAGCGTTCGAACAGGGAGATGGACTGAAGCTTTCTTT,CSVRTGRWTEAFF,TRBJ1-1,TRBV29-1,once,NA
TGTGCCAGCAGCTTAGCCCAGATTAATGAAAAACTGTTTTTT,CASSLAQINEKLFF,TRBJ1-4,TRBV7-9,NA,NA
TGTGCCAGCAGATACGGGACAGGGAAAAGGGCGAGTCAGCCCCAGCATTTT,CASRYGTGKRASQPQHF,TRBJ1-5,TRBV7-2,NA,TRBD1
TGTGCCAGCAGTACGGGGGGACTGAGGGGCTGGGGCTACACCTTC,CASSTGGLRGWGYTF,TRBJ1-2,TRBV28,NA,NA
TGCGCCAGCAGCTTGGCCAGCTCGGGGGGGGGAAGCACAGATACGCAGTATTTT,CASSLASSGGGSTDTQYF,TRBJ2-3,TRBV5-1,NA,TRBD2
TGTGCCAGTAGTATATGGTACAACGAAGAGACCCAGTACTTC,CASSIWYNEETQYF,TRBJ2-5,TRBV19,once,NA